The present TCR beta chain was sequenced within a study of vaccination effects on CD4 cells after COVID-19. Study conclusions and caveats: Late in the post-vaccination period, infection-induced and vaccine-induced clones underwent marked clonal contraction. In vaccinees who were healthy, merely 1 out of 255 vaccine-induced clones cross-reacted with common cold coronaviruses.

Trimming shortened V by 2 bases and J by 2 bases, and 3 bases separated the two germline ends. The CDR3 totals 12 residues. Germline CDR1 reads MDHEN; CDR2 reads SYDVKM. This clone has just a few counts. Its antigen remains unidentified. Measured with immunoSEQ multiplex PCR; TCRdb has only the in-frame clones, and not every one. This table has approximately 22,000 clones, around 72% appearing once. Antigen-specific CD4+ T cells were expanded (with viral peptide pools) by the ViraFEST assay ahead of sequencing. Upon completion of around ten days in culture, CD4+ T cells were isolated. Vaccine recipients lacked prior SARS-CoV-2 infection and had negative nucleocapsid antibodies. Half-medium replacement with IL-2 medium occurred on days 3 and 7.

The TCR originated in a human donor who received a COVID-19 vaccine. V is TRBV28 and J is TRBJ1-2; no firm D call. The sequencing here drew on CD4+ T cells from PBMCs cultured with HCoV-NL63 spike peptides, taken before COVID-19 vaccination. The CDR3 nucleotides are TGTGCCAGCAGTTTAGGAAACTATGGCTACACCTTC. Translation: CASSLGNYGYTF.